Listed here are 4 T cell receptor beta chains from one sample, sequenced in a study of blood T cell repertoires in COVID-19. Sequenced by immunoSEQ multiplex PCR; TCRdb stores in-frame clones only, minus some. The repertoire includes about 300,000 clones, about nine tenths of them detected once, and about 2% sits in the top ten. The sample was peripheral blood. The source of these receptors is a man in his late teens or twenties with active or convalescent COVID-19.

This chain joins TRBV11-2 and TRBJ2-1, with 11 bases aligning to TRBD2. The CDR3 is 15 amino acids. Trimming cost V 6 bases and J 8 bases; bases outside gene matches: 9. Germline V lookup: CDR1 SGHAT, CDR2 FQNNGV. CDR3 loop: CASRSLAGGGYEQFF. CDR3 nucleotides: TGTGCCAGCAGGAGCCTAGCGGGAGGTGGATATGAGCAGTTCTTC.

The rearrangement joins TRBV6-5 to TRBJ1-2; 10 nucleotides align to TRBD1. This CDR3 region has 16 residues. V dropped 2 bases and J dropped 6; count of bases not matched to a gene: 9. From germline, CDR1 is MNHEY and CDR2 SVGAGI. The DNA for the CDR3 is TGTGCCAGCAGTTACCATTGGACAGGGGGTCGAGATGGCTACACCTTC. It is translated as CASSYHWTGGRDGYTF.

The chain combines TRBV28 with TRBJ2-1; 9 nucleotides align to TRBD2. This CDR3 contains 16 residues. Trimming removed 2 bases from V and 6 bases from J; junction bases left unmatched: 8. Germline loops: CDR1 MDHEN, CDR2 SYDVKM. This chain's CDR3 is CASSLIGAGGRNEQFF. CDR3 DNA sequence: TGTGCCAGCAGTTTAATTGGAGCGGGAGGTCGCAATGAGCAGTTCTTC.

V gene TRBV11-3 combines with J gene TRBJ2-1; 8 bases line up with TRBD1. The CDR3 runs 15 residues. Germline V lookup: CDR1 SGHNT, CDR2 YENEEA. V lost 3 bases to trimming and J lost 1 base; unmatched junction nucleotides: 2. This CDR3 is CASSFGQGSYNEQFF. The DNA for the CDR3 is TGTGCCAGCAGCTTCGGACAGGGATCCTACAATGAGCAGTTCTTC.